Listed here are 8 T cell receptor beta chains from one sample, sequenced in a study of T cell repertoires in cytomegalovirus infection (dated by TCRdb to about 2019). TCRdb shows the sequencer as Illumina HiSeq 1500. Using fastp at Q25 and MiXCR, TCRdb reprocessed the public reads and kept productive beta chains. Entries are consolidated by CDR3 protein sequence, retaining the most common genes and DNA. Across this sample there are about 530,000 distinct CDR3 sequences, with approximately 26% seen only once. The ten biggest clones cover roughly 13% of the sample. The sample taken for sequencing was PBMCs. Every receptor here comes from a human donor in good health (CMV status not recorded). Some clones in this sample may be carry-over from other donors' samples.

The chain couples TRBV28 to TRBJ2-3; the match to TRBD2 covers 14 bases. CDR1 and CDR2 from the germline V gene are MDHEN and SYDVKM. The V segment lost 3 bases and the J segment 8 bases; nucleotides outside the gene matches: 4. CDR3 size: 15 residues. CDR3 in DNA: TGTGCCAGCAGTTTGGGGACTAGCGGGAGTCGTACGCAGTATTTT. It codes for CASSLGTSGSRTQYF.

The chain links TRBV12-3 or TRBV12-4 to TRBJ2-7; 8 nucleotides line up with TRBD2. V lost 6 bases, J lost 5 bases, and 9 bases stayed unmatched. The length of the CDR3 is 14 residues. In nucleotides, the CDR3 is TGTGCCAGCAGCTACAATAGCGGGAACGACGAGCAGTACTTC. Protein sequence: CASSYNSGNDEQYF.

A remark on this clonotype: One end of the junction does not line up with germline, which may come from a read error. V gene TRBV2 combines with J gene TRBJ2-1, with a weak D call TRBD1 (5 bases). Germline lookup yields CDR1 SNHLY and CDR2 FYNNEI. CDR3 length equals 17 residues. CDR3 DNA: TGTGCCAGCAGTGAATTTAGGGGTCGGCGGAAATACAATGAGCAATTCTTC. This codes for CASSEFRGRRKYNEQFF.

This clonotype was seen a handful of times. The chain carries TRBV29-1 and TRBJ1-4, with 7 bases aligning to TRBD1. The length of the CDR3 is 15 residues. From germline, CDR1 is SQVTM and CDR2 ANQGSEA. V shed 4 bases and J 4 bases; nucleotides not matched to a gene: 9. The CDR3 sequence: CSVVGGGAVNEKLFF. The DNA for the CDR3 is TGCAGCGTTGTAGGAGGGGGCGCCGTTAATGAAAAACTGTTTTTT.

The chain joins TRBV4-1 to TRBJ1-5; no reliable D call. Germline assignment: CDR1 MGHRA and CDR2 YSYEKL. V lost 1 base and J lost 4, with 8 bases in between. The CDR3 totals 14 residues. CDR3 protein: CASSQVRGNQPQHF. The CDR3, as DNA: TGCGCCAGCAGCCAAGTCCGGGGAAATCAGCCCCAGCATTTT.

This clonotype was counted a few times. The chain joins TRBV15 to TRBJ2-3; 7 bases are shared with TRBD1. Germline V gene lookup returns CDR1 LNHNV and CDR2 YYDKDF (reference sequence). This CDR3 is built from 15 residues. The trim removed 1 base at V and 4 bases at J, leaving 5 bases unmatched. The CDR3 coding sequence is TGTGCCACCAGCAGAGTGACAGGGTGGGCAGATACGCAGTATTTT. This encodes CATSRVTGWADTQYF.

This clonotype was found many times. The CDR3 here is CASSSLAPEEQYV. As DNA, the CDR3 is TGTGCCAGCAGCTCACTAGCGCCAGAGGAGCAGTACGTC. The chain carries TRBV6-2 or TRBV6-3 and TRBJ2-7; 7 nucleotides align to TRBD2. Germline V gene data show CDR1 as MNHEY and CDR2 as SVGEGT. The junction had 9 bases not matched to a gene; V was cut back by 6 bases and J by 7 bases. There are 13 residues in the CDR3.

V is TRBV10-3 and J is TRBJ2-7; tentatively, D is TRBD1 (6 bases). There are 13 residues in the CDR3. V was pared by 10 bases and J by 1 base, with 14 bases between. Per the germline V gene, CDR1 is ENHRY and CDR2 is SYGVKD. The CDR3 protein is CATATGGSYEQYF. CDR3 sequence (DNA): TGTGCCACAGCGACAGGAGGATCCTACGAGCAGTACTTC.